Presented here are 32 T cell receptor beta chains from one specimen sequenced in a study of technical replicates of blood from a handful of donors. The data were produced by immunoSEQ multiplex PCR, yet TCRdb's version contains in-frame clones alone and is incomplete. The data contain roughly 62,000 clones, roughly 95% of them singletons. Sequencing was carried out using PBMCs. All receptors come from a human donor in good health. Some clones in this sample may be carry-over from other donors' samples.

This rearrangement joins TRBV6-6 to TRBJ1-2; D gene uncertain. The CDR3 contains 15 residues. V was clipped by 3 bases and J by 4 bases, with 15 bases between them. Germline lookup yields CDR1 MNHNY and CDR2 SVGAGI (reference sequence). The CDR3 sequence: CASSYSGLGSYGYTF. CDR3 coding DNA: TGTGCCAGCAGTTATTCGGGGTTGGGCTCCTATGGCTACACCTTC.

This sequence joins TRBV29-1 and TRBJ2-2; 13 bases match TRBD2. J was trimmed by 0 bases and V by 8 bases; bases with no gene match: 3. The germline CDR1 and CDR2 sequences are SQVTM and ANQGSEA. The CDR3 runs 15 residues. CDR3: CSRLAGGTNTGELFF. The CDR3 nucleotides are TGCAGCCGACTAGCGGGGGGAACGAACACCGGGGAGCTGTTTTTT.

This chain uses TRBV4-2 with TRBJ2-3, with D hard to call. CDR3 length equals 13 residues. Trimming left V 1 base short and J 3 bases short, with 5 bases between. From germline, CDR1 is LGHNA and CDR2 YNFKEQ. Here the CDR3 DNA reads TGTGCCAGCAGCCAAGGCAGGACAGATACGCAGTATTTT. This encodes CASSQGRTDTQYF.

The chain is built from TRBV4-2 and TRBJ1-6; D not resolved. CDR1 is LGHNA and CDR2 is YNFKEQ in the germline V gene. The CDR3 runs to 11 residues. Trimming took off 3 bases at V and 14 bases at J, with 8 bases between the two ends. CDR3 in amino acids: CASSQLDTLHF. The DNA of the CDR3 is TGTGCCAGCAGCCAGTTAGACACCCTCCACTTT.

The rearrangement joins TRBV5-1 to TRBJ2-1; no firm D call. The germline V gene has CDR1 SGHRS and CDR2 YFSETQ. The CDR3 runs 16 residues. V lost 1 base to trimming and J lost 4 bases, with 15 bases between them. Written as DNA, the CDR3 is TGCGCCAGCAGCTTGAGAGGCACTCCTCTGTACAATGAGCAGTTCTTC. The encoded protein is CASSLRGTPLYNEQFF.

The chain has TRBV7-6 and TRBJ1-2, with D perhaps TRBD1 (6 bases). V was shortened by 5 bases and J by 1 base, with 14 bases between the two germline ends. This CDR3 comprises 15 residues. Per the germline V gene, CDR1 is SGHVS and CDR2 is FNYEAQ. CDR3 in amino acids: CASSLTGAFNYGYTF. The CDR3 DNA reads TGTGCCAGCAGCCTGACAGGAGCCTTTAACTATGGCTACACCTTC. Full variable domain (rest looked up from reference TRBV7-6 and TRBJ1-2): GAGVSQSPRYKVTKRGQDVALRCDPISGHVSLYWYRQALGQGPEFLTYFNYEAQQDKSGLPNDRFSAERPEGSISTLTIQRTEQRDSAMYRCASSLTGAFNYGYTFGSGTRLTVV.

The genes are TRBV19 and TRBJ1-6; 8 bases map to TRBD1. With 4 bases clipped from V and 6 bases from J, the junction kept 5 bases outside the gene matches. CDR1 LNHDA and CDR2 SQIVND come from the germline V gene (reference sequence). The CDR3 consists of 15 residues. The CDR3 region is CASSTGTGINSPLHF. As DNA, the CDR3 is TGTGCCAGTAGTACCGGGACAGGCATTAATTCACCCCTCCACTTT.

The chain's CDR3 is CASSWTGNYEQYF. CDR3 sequence (DNA): TGTGCCAGCAGCTGGACTGGGAACTACGAGCAGTACTTC. This chain links TRBV7-2 with TRBJ2-7; a weak D match, TRBD2 (5 bases). V was shortened by 4 bases and J by 3 bases, with 10 bases between the two germline ends. In germline, CDR1 is SGHTA, CDR2 FQGNSA. The CDR3 is 13 residues long.

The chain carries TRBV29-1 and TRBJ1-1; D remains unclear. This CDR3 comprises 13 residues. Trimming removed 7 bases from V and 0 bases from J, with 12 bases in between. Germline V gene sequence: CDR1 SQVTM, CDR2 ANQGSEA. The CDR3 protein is CSGQQQMNTEAFF. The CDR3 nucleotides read TGCAGCGGCCAACAGCAGATGAACACTGAAGCTTTCTTT.

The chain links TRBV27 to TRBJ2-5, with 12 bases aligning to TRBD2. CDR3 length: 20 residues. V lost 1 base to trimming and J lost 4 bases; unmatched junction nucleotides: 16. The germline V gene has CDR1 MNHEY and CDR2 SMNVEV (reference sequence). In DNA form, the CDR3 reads TGTGCCAGCAGTTTATTCTATCCTCTAGCGGGAGGGCCTTGGATAGAGACCCAGTACTTC. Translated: CASSLFYPLAGGPWIETQYF.

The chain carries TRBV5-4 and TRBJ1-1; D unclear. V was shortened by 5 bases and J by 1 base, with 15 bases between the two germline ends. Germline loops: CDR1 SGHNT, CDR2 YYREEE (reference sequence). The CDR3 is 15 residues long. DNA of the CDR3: TGTGCCAGCAGTCTGGCCAGCCGGGGGAACACTGAAGCTTTCTTT. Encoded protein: CASSLASRGNTEAFF.

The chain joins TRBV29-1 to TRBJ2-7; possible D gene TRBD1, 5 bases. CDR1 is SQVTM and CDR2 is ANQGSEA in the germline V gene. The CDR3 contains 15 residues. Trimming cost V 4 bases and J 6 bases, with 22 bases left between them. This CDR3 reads CSVAPDRTLGSEQYF. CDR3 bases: TGCAGCGTTGCCCCCGACAGAACCCTCGGCAGCGAGCAGTACTTC.

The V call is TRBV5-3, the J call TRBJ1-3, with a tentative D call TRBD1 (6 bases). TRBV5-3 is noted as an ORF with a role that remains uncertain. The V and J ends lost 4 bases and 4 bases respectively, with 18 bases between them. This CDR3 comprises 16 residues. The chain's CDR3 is CARSPQGKVLGNTIYF. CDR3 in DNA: TGTGCCAGAAGCCCCCAGGGGAAGGTTTTGGGAAACACCATATATTTT.

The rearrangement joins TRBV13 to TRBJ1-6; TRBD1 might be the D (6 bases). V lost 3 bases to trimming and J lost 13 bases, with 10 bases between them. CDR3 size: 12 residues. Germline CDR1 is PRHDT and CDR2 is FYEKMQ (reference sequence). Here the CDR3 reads CASSFTGTPLHF. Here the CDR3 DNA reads TGTGCCAGCAGCTTCACAGGGACCCCCCTCCACTTT.

For the CDR3, the DNA is TGCGCCAGCAGCCAAGGGGACAGTAACTATGGCTACACCTTC. As protein: CASSQGDSNYGYTF. This chain joins TRBV4-1 and TRBJ1-2; 7 positions match TRBD1. The trim removed 1 base at V and 1 base at J, leaving 0 bases unmatched. This CDR3 region has 14 residues. The germline CDR1 and CDR2 sequences are MGHRA and YSYEKL.

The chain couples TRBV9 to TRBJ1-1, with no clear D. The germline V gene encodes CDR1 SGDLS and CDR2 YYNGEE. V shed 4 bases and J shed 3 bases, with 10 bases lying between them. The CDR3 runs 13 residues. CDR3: CASSLQEDTEAFF. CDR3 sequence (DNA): TGTGCCAGCAGCTTGCAAGAGGACACTGAAGCTTTCTTT.

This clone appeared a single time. The CDR3 bases are TGTGCCAGCAGTGAAGTTGGGGGGGGGACAGATACGCAGTATTTT. This gives the protein CASSEVGGGTDTQYF. This sequence joins TRBV6-1 and TRBJ2-3; 7 bases are shared with TRBD2. The CDR3 runs to 15 residues. Trimming took 1 base from V and 3 from J; bases not matched to a gene: 4. Looked up from germline, CDR1 is MNHNS and CDR2 is SASEGT.

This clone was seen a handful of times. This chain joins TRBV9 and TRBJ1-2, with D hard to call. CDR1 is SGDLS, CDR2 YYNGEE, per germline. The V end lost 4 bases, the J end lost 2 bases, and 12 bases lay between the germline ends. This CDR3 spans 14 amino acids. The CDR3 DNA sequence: TGTGCCAGCAGCTCCCGGACTCTAAACTATGGCTACACCTTC. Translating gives CASSSRTLNYGYTF.

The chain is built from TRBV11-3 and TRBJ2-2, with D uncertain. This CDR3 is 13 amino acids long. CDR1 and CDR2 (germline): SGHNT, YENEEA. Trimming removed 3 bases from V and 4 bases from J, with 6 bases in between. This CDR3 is CASSFRLTGELFF. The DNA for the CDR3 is TGTGCCAGCAGCTTCCGACTCACCGGGGAGCTGTTTTTT.

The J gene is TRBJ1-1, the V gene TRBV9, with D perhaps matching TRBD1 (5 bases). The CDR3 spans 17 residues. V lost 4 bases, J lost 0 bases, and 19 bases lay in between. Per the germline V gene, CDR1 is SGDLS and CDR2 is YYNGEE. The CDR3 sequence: CASSSPGGTSMNTEAFF. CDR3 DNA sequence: TGTGCCAGCAGCTCCCCGGGTGGGACTTCAATGAACACTGAAGCTTTCTTT.

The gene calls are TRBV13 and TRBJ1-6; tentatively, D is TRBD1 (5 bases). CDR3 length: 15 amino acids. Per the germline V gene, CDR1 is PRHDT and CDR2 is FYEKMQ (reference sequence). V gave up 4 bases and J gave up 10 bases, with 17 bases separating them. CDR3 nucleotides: TGTGCCAGCAGCTCCACCCTGAATAGGGGATCACCCCTCCACTTT. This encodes CASSSTLNRGSPLHF.

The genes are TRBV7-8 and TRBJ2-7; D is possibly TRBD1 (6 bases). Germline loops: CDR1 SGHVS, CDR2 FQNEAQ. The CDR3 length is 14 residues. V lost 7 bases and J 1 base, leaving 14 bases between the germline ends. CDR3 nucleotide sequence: TGTGCCAGCAAAACAGGGCGCCAGTCCTACGAGCAGTACTTC. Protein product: CASKTGRQSYEQYF.

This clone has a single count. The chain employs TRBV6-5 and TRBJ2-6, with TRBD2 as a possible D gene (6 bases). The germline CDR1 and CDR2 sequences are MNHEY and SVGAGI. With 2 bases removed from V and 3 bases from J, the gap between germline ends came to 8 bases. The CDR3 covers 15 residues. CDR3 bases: TGTGCCAGCAGTTACGGCGGGGTTGGGGCCAACGTCCTGACTTTC. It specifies CASSYGGVGANVLTF.

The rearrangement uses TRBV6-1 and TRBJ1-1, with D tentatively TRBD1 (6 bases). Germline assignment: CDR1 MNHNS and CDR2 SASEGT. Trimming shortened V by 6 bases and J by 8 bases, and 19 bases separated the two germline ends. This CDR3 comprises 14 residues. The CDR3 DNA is TGTGCCAGCAGACGCGCGGGGGGCTGGGGAGAAGCTTTCTTT. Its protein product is CASRRAGGWGEAFF.

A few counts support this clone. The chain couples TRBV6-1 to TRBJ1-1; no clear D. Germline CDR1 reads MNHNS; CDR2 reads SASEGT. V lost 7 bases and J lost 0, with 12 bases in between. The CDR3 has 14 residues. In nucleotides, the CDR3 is TGTGCCAGCAAAAAAGAGGCTTTGAACACTGAAGCTTTCTTT. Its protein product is CASKKEALNTEAFF.

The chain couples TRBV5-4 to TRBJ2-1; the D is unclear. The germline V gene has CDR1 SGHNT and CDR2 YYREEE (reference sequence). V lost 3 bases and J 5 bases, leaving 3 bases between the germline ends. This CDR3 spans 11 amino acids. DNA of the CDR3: TGTGCCAGCAGCTCAAACAATGAGCAGTTCTTC. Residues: CASSSNNEQFF.

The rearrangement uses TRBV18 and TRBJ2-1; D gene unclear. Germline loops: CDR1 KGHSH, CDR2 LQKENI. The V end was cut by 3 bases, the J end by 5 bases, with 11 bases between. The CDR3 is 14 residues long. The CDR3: CASSPRHLDNEQFF. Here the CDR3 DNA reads TGTGCCAGCTCACCGAGACATCTGGACAATGAGCAGTTCTTC.

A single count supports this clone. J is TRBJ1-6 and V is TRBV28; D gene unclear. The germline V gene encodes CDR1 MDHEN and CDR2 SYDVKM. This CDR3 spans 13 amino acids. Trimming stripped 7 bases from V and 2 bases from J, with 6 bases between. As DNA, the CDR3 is TGTGCCAGCACCTCCCCCTATAATTCACCCCTCCACTTT. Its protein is CASTSPYNSPLHF.

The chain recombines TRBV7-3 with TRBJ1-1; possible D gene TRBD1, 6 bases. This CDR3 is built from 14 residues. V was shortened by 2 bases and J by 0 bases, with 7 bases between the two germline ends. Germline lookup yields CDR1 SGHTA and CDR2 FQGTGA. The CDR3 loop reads CASSLGGMNTEAFF. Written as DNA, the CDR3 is TGTGCCAGCAGCTTAGGGGGCATGAACACTGAAGCTTTCTTT.

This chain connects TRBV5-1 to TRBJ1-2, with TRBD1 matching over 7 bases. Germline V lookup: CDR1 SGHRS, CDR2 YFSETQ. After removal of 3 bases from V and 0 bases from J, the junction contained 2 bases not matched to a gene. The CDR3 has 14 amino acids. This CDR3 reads CASSWDSSNYGYTF. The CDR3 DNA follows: TGCGCCAGCAGCTGGGACAGCTCTAACTATGGCTACACCTTC.

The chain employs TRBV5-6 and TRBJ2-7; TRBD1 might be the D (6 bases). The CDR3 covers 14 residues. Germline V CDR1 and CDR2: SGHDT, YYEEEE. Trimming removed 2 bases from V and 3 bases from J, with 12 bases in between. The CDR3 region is CASSFRGRVYEQYF. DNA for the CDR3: TGTGCCAGCAGCTTCAGGGGACGGGTCTACGAGCAGTACTTC.

The CDR3 loop is CATNTHNEQFF. The CDR3 coding sequence is TGTGCCACGAATACACACAATGAGCAGTTCTTC. The V call is TRBV6-1, the J call TRBJ2-1; D is uncertain. There are 11 residues in the CDR3. Trimming stripped 10 bases from V and 5 bases from J, with 9 bases between. The germline CDR1 and CDR2 sequences are MNHNS and SASEGT.